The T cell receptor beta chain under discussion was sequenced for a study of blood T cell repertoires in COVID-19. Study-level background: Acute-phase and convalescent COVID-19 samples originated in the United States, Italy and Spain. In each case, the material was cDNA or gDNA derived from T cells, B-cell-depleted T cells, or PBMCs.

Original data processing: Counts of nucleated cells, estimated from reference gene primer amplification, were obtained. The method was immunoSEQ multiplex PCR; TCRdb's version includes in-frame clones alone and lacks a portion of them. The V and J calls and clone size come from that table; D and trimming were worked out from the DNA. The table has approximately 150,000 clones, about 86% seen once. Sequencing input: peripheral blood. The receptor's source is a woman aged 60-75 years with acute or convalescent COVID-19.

In nucleotides, the CDR3 is TGCGCCAGCGGCCGCTTTTCCGGGACTAGCGGGGAGACCTACGAGCAGTACTTC. This sequence encodes CASGRFSGTSGETYEQYF. The chain links TRBV5-1 to TRBJ2-7; TRBD2 agrees at 13 bases. V was pared by 7 bases and J by 2 bases, with 15 bases of the junction left unmatched. Germline CDR1 and CDR2: SGHRS and YFSETQ. This CDR3 contains 18 residues. Full variable domain (missing parts from reference TRBV5-1 and TRBJ2-7): KAGVTQTPRYLIKTRGQQVTLSCSPISGHRSVSWYQQTPGQGLQFLFEYFSETQRNKGNFPGRFSGRQFSNSRSEMNVSTLELGDSALYLCASGRFSGTSGETYEQYFGPGTRLTVT.